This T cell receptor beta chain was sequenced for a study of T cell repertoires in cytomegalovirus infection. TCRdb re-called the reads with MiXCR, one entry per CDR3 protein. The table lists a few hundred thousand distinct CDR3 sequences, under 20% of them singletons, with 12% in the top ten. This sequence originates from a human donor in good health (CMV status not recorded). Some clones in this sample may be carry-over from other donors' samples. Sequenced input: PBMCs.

The CDR3 DNA sequence: TGTGCCAGCTCACCCCCGACTAGCGGGGGGTACAATGAGCAGTTCTTC. This encodes CASSPPTSGGYNEQFF. The rearrangement uses TRBV18 and TRBJ2-1, with TRBD2 matching over 13 bases. The CDR3 contains 16 residues. V shed 3 bases, J shed 4 bases, and the junction held 3 bases outside the gene matches. CDR1 is KGHSH, CDR2 LQKENI, per germline.